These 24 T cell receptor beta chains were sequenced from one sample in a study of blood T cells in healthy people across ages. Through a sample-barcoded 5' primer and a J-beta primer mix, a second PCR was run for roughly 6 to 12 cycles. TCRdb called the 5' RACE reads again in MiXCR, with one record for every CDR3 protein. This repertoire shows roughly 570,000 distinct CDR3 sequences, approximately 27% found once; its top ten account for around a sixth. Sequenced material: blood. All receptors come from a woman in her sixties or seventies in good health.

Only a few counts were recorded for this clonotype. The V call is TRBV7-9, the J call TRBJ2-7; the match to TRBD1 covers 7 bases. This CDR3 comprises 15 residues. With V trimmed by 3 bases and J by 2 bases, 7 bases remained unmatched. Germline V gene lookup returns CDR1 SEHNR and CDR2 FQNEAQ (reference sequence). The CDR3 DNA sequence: TGTGCCAGCAGCTTCGGAGACAGGGACGCCTACGAGCAGTACTTC. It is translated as CASSFGDRDAYEQYF.

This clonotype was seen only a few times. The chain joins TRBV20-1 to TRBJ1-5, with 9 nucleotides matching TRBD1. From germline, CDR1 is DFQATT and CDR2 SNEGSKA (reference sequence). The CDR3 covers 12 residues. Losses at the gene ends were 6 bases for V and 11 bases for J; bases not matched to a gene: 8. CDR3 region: CSAKDRGSAQHF. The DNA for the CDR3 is TGCAGTGCAAAGGACAGGGGATCAGCCCAGCATTTT.

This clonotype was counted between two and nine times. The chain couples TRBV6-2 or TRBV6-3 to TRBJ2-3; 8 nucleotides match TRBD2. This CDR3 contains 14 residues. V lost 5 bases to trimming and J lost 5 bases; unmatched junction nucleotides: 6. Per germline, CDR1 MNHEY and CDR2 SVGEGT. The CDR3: CASSRTSHRDTQYF. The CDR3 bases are TGTGCCAGCAGTAGGACTAGCCACCGAGATACGCAGTATTTT.

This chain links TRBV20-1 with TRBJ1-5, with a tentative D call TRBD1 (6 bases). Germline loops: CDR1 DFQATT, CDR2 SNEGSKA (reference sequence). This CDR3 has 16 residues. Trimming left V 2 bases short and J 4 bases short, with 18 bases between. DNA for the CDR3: TGCAGTGCTAGACCCCCTGGGGGGGCCCGGAATCAGCCCCAGCATTTT. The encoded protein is CSARPPGGARNQPQHF.

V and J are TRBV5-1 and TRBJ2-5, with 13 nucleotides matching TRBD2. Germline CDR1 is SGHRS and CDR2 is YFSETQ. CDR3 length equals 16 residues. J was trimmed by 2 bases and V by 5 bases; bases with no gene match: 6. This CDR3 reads CASRRTSGGTQETQYF. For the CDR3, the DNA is TGCGCCAGCAGGCGGACTAGCGGGGGAACACAAGAGACCCAGTACTTC.

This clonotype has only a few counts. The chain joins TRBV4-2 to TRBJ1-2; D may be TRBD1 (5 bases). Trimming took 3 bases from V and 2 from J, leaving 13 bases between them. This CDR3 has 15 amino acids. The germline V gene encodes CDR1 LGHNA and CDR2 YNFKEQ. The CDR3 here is CASSQGRMLNYGYTF. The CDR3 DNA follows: TGTGCCAGCAGCCAGGGACGAATGCTCAACTATGGCTACACCTTC.

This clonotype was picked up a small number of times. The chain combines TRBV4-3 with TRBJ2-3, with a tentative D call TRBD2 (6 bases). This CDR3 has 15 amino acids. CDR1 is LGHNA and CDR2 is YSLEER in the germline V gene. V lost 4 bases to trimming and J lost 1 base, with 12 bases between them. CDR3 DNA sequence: TGCGCCAGCAGCCTCGTGACGGGGGGCACAGATACGCAGTATTTT. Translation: CASSLVTGGTDTQYF.

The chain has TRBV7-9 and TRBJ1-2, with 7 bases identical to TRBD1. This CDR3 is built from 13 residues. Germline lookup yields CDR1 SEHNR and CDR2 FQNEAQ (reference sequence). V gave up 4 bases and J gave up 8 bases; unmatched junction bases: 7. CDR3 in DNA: TGTGCCAGCAGCTCAGACAGGGATAGGGGCTACACCTTC. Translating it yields CASSSDRDRGYTF.

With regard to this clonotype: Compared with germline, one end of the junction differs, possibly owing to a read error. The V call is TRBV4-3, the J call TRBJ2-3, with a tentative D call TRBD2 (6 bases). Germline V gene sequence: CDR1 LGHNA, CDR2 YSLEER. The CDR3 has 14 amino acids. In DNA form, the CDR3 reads TGCGCCACCAGCATCCAGCGGGGCACAGATACGCAGTATTTT. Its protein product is CATSIQRGTDTQYF.

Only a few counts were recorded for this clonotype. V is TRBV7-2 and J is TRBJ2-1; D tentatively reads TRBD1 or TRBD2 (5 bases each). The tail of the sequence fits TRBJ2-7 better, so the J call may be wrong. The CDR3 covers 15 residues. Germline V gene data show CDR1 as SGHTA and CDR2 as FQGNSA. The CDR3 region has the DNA TGTGCCAGCAGCTTATGGGACGGACAAACCTACGAGCAGTACTTC. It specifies CASSLWDGQTYEQYF.

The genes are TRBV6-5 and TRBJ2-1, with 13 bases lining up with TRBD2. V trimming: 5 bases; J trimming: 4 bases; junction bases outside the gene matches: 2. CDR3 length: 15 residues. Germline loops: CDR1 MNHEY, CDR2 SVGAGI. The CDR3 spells CASSTSGGVYNEQFF. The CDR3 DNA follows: TGTGCCAGCAGTACTAGCGGGGGGGTTTACAATGAGCAGTTCTTC.

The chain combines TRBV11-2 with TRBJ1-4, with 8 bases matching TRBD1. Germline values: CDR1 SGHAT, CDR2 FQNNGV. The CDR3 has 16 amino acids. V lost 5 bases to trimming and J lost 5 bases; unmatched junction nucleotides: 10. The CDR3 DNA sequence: TGTGCCAGCAGCAGATTAGGGACAGGAGCGAATGAAAAACTGTTTTTT. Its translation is CASSRLGTGANEKLFF.

The CDR3 loop is CASSERTGGPYKLFF. For the CDR3, the DNA is TGTGCCAGCAGTGAGAGGACAGGGGGTCCTTACAAACTGTTTTTT. This rearrangement joins TRBV6-1 to TRBJ1-4, with TRBD1 matching over 10 bases. This CDR3 spans 15 amino acids. Germline CDR1 and CDR2: MNHNS and SASEGT. Germline trimming cut 3 bases from V and 11 bases from J; bases unmatched to any gene: 9.

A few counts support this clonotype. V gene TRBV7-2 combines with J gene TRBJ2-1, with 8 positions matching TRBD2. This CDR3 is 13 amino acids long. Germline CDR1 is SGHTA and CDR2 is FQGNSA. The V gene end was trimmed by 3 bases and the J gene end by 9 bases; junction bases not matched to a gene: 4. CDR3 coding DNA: TGTGCCAGCAGCTTCGGACTAGCCTTTGAGCAGTTCTTC. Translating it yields CASSFGLAFEQFF.

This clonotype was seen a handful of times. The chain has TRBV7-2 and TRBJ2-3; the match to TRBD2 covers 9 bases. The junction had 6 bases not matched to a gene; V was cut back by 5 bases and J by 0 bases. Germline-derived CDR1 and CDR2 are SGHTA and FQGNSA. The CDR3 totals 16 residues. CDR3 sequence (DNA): TGTACCAGCAGCACGCGGGGGGGGTCTAGCACAGATACGCAGTATTTT. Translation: CTSSTRGGSSTDTQYF.

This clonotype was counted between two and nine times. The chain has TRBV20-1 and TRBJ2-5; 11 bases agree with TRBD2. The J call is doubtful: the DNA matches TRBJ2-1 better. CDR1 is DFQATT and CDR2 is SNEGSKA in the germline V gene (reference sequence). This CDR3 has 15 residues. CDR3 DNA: TGCAGTGCTAATGAGCTAGCGGGGGGCAACAATGAGCAGTTCTTC. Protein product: CSANELAGGNNEQFF.

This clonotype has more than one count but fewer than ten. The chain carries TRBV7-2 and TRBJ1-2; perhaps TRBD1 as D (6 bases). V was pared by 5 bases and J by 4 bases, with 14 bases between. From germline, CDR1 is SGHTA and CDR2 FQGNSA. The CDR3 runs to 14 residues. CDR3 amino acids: CASSPSTGLYGYTF. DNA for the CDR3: TGTGCCAGCAGCCCTTCTACAGGGCTCTATGGCTACACCTTC.

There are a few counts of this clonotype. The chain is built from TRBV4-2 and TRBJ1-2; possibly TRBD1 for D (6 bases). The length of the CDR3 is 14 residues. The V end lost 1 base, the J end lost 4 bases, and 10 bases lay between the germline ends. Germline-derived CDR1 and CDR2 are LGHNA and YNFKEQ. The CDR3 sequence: CASSQGGGGYGYTF. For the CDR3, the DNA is TGTGCCAGCAGCCAAGGAGGGGGTGGCTATGGCTACACCTTC.

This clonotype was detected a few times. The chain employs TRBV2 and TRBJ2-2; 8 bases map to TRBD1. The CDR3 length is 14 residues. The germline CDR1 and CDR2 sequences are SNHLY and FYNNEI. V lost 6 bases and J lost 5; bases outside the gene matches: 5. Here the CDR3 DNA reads TGTGCCAGCAGGGACAGGGTGGGGACCGGGGAGCTGTTTTTT. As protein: CASRDRVGTGELFF.

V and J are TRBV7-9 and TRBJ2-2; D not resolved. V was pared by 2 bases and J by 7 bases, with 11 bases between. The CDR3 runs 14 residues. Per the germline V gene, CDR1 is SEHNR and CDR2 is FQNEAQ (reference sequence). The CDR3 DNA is TGTGCCAGCAGCTTACGGAGCAGATTCGGGGAGCTGTTTTTT. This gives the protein CASSLRSRFGELFF.

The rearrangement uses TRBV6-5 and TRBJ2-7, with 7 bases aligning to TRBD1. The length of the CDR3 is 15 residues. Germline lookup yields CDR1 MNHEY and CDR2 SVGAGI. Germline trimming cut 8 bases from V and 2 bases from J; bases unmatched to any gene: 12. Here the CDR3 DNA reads TGTGCCAGCCGTCGACAGGGCGGAAATCCCTACGAGCAGTACTTC. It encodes CASRRQGGNPYEQYF.

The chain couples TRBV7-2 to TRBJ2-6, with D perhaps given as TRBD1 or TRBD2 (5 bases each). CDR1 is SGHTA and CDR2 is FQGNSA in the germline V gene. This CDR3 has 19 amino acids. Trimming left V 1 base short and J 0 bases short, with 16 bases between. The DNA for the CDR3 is TGTGCCAGCAGCTTAGTACGGGGCCGGGGTGACTCTGGGGCCAACGTCCTGACTTTC. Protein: CASSLVRGRGDSGANVLTF. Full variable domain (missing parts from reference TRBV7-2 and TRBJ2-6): GAGVSQSPSNKVTEKGKDVELRCDPISGHTALYWYRQSLGQGLEFLIYFQGNSAPDKSGLPSDRFSAERTGGSVSTLTIQRTQQEDSAVYLCASSLVRGRGDSGANVLTFGAGSRLTVL.

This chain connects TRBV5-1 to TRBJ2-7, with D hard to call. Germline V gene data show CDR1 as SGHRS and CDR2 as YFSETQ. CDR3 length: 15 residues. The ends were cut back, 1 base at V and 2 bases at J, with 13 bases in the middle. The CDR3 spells CASSLYGETTYEQYF. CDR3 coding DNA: TGCGCCAGCAGCTTGTATGGTGAGACAACCTACGAGCAGTACTTC.

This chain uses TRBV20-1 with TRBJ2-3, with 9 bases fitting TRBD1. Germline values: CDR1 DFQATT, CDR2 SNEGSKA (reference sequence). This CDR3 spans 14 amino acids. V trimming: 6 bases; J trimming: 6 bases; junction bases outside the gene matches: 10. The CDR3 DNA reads TGCAGTGCCTCAAGGACAGGGGAGCTGGATACGCAGTATTTT. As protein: CSASRTGELDTQYF.